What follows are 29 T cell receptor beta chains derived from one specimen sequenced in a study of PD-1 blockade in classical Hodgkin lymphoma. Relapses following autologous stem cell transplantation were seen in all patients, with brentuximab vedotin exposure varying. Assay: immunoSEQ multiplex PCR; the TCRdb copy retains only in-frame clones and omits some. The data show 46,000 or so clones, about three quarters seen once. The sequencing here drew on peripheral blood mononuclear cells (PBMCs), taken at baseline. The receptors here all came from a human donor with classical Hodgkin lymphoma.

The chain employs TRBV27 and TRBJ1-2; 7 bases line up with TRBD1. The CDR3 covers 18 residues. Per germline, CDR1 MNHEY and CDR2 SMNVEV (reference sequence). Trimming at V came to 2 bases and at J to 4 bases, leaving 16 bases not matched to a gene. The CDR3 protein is CASSLSLNRGPPLYGYTF. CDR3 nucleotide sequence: TGTGCCAGCAGTTTAAGTTTAAATAGGGGGCCCCCCCTCTATGGCTACACCTTC.

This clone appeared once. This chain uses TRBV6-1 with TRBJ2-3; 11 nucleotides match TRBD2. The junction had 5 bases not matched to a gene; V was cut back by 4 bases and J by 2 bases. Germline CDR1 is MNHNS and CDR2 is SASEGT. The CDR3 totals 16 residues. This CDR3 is CASSGLAGRITDTQYF. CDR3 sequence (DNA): TGTGCCAGCAGTGGACTAGCGGGAAGAATCACAGATACGCAGTATTTT.

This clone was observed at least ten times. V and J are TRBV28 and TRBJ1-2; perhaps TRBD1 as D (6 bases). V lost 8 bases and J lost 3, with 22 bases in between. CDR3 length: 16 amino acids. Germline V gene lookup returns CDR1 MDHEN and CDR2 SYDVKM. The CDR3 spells CASHAREGGLYYGYTF. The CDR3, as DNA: TGTGCCAGCCATGCTAGGGAGGGGGGTTTGTACTATGGCTACACCTTC.

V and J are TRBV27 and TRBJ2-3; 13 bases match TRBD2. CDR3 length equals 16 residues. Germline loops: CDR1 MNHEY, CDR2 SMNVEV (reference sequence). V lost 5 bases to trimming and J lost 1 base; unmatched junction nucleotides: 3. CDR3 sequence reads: CASSPGLAGRTDTQYF. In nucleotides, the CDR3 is TGTGCCAGCAGTCCGGGACTAGCGGGGCGCACAGATACGCAGTATTTT.

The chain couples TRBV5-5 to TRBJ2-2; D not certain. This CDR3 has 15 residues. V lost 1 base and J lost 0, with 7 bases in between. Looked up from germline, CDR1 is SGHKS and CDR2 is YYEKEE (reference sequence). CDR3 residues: CASSLWVTNTGELFF. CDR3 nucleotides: TGTGCCAGCAGCTTGTGGGTTACGAACACCGGGGAGCTGTTTTTT.

The CDR3 DNA follows: TGTGCCAGCTCACCACAGGCTAGCAATCAGCCCCAGCATTTT. It translates to CASSPQASNQPQHF. The chain links TRBV18 to TRBJ1-5; D unclear. The CDR3 contains 14 residues. In germline, CDR1 is KGHSH, CDR2 LQKENI. V lost 1 base and J 0 bases, leaving 4 bases between the germline ends.

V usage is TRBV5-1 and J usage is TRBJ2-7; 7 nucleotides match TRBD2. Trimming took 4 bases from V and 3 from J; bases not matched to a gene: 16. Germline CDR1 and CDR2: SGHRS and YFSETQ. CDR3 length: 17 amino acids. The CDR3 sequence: CASSPSEGRGPNYEQYF. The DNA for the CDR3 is TGCGCCAGCAGCCCCTCGGAAGGGAGGGGCCCCAACTACGAGCAGTACTTC.

The CDR3: CASSQDGTGANYGYTF. CDR3 DNA sequence: TGCGCCAGCAGCCAAGATGGAACAGGGGCTAACTATGGCTACACCTTC. The J gene is TRBJ1-2, the V gene TRBV4-1; 7 nucleotides line up with TRBD1. Trimming at V came to 0 bases and at J to 0 bases, leaving 4 bases not matched to a gene. The germline CDR1 and CDR2 sequences are MGHRA and YSYEKL. The CDR3 spans 16 residues.

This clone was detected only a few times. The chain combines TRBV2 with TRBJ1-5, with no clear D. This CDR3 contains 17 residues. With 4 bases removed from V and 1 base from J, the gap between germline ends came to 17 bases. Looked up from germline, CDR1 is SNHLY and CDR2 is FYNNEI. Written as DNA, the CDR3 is TGTGCCAGCAGTGGGGCCATCGGTGCGATCAGCAATCAGCCCCAGCATTTT. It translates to CASSGAIGAISNQPQHF. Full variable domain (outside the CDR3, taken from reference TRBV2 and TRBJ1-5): EPEVTQTPSHQVTQMGQEVILRCVPISNHLYFYWYRQILGQKVEFLVSFYNNEISEKSEIFDDQFSVERPDGSNFTLKIRSTKLEDSAMYFCASSGAIGAISNQPQHFGDGTRLSIL.

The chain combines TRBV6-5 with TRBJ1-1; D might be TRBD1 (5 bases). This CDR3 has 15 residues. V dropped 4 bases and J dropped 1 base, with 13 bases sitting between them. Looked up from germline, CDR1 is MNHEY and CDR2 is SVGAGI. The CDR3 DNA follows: TGTGCCAGCAGTTGGGGGACTGGCGGGAACACTGAAGCTTTCTTT. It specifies CASSWGTGGNTEAFF.

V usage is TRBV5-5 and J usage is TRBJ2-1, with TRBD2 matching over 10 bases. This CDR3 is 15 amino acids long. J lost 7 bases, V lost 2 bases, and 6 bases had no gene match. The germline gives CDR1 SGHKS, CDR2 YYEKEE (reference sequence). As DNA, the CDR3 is TGTGCCAGCAGCTTTCTAGCGGGAGCCAGGAATGAGCAGTTCTTC. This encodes CASSFLAGARNEQFF.

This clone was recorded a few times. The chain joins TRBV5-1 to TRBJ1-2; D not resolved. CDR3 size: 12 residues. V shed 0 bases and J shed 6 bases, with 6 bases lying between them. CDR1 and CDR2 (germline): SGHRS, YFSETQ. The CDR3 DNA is TGCGCCAGCAGCTTGGAGGCCCATGGCTACACCTTC. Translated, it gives CASSLEAHGYTF.

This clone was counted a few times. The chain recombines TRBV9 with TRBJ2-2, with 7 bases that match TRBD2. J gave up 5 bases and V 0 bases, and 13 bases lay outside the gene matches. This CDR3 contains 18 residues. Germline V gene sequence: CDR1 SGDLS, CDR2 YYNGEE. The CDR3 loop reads CASSVATTVWGGTGELFF. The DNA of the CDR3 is TGTGCCAGCAGCGTAGCCACCACCGTCTGGGGGGGTACCGGGGAGCTGTTTTTT.

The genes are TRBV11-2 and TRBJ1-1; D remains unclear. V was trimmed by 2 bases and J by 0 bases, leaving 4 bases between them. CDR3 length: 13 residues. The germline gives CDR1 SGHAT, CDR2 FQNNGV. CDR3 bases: TGTGCCAGCAGCTTAACGCTGAACACTGAAGCTTTCTTT. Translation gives CASSLTLNTEAFF.

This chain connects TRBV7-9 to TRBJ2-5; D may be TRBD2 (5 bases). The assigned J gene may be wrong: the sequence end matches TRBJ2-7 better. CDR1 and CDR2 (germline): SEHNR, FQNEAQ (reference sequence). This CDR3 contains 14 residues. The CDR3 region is CASIPGSTVYEQYF. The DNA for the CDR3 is TGTGCCAGTATCCCGGGGAGTACAGTATACGAGCAGTACTTC.

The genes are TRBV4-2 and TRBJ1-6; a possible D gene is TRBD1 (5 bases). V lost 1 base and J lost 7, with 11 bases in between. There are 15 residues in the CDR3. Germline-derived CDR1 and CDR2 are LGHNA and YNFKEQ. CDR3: CASSQAGTENSPLHF. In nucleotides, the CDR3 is TGTGCCAGCAGCCAAGCGGGGACGGAAAATTCACCCCTCCACTTT.

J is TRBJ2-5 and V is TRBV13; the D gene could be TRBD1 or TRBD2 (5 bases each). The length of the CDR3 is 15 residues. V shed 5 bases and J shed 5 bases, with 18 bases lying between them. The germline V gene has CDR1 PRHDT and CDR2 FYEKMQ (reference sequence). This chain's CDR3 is CASSPRGGAEETQYF. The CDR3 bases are TGTGCCAGCAGCCCACGGGGTGGGGCGGAGGAGACCCAGTACTTC.

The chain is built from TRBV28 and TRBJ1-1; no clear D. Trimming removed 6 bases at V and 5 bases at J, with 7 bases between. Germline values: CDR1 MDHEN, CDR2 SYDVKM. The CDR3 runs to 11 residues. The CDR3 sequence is CASRRRTEAFF. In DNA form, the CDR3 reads TGTGCCAGCAGGCGCCGGACTGAAGCTTTCTTT.

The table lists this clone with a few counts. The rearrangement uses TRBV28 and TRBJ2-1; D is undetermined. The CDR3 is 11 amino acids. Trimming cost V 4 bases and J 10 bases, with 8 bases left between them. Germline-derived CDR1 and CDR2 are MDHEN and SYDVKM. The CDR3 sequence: CASSSQAEQFF. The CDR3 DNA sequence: TGTGCCAGCAGTTCTCAAGCGGAGCAGTTCTTC. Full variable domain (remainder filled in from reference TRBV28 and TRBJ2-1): DVKVTQSSRYLVKRTGEKVFLECVQDMDHENMFWYRQDPGLGLRLIYFSYDVKMKEKGDIPEGYSVSREKKERFSLILESASTNQTSMYLCASSSQAEQFFGPGTRLTVL.

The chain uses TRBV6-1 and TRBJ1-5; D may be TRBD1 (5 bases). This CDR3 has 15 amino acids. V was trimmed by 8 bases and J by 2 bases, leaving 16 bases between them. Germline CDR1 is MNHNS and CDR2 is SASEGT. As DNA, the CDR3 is TGTGCCAGCTCCATAAGGGGAATTGGCAATCAGCCCCAGCATTTT. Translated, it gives CASSIRGIGNQPQHF.

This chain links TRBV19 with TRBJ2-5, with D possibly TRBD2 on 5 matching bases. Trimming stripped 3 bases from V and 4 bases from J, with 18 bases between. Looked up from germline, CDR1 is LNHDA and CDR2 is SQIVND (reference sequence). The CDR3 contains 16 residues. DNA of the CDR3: TGTGCCAGTAGTATGAAGGGAGCGTTGATTCTAGAGACCCAGTACTTC. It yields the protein CASSMKGALILETQYF. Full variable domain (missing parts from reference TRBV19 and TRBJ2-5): DGGITQSPKYLFRKEGQNVTLSCEQNLNHDAMYWYRQDPGQGLRLIYYSQIVNDFQKGDIAEGYSVSREKKESFPLTVTSAQKNPTAFYLCASSMKGALILETQYFGPGTRLLVL.

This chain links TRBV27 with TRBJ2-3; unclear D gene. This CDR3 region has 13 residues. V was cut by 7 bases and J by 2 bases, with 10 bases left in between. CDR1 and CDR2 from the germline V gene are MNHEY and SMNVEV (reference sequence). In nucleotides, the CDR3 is TGTGCCAGCACCGGGTATCTCACAGATACGCAGTATTTT. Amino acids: CASTGYLTDTQYF.

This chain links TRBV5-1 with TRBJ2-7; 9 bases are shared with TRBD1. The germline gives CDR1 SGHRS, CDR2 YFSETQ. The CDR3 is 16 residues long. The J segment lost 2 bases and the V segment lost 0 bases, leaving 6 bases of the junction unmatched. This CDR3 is CASSLGWTGAPYEQYF. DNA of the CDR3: TGCGCCAGCAGCTTGGGATGGACAGGGGCCCCCTACGAGCAGTACTTC.

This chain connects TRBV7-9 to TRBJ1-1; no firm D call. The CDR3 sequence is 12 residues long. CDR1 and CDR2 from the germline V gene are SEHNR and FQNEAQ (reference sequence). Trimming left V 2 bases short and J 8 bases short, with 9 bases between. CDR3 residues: CASSLIAREAFF. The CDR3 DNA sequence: TGTGCCAGCAGCTTAATCGCCAGGGAAGCTTTCTTT.

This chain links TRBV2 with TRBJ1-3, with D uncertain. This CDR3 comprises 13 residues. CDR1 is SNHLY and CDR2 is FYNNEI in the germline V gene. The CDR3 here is CASKAQAGNTIYF. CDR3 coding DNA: TGTGCTTCGAAGGCACAAGCAGGAAACACCATATATTTT.

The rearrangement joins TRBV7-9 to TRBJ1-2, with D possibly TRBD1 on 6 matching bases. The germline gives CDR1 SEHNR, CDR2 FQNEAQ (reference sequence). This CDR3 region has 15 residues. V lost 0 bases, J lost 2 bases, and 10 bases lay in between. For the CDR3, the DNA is TGTGCCAGCAGCTTAGCAGGTCAGGGGAACTATGGCTACACCTTC. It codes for CASSLAGQGNYGYTF.

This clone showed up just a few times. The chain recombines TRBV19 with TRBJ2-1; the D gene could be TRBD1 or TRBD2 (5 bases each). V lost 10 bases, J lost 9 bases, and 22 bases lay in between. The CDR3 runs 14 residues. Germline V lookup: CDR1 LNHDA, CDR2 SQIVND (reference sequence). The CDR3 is CATGGLGVTGEQFF. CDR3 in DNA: TGTGCCACTGGGGGTCTAGGGGTGACCGGTGAGCAGTTCTTC.

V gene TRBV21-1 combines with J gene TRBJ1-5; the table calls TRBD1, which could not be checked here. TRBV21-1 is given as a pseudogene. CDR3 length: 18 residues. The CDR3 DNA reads TGTGCCAGCAGCGACGGGACAGGGGGACGTTATAGCAATCAGCCCCAGCATTTT. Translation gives CASSDGTGGRYSNQPQHF.

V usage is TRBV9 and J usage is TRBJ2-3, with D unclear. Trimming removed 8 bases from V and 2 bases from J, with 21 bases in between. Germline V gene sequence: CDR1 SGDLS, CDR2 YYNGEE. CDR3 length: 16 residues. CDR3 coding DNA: TGTGCCAGTTCTTCGGAGACTCATTTGACCACAGATACGCAGTATTTT. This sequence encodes CASSSETHLTTDTQYF.